The subject of this entry is one T cell receptor beta chain. Its antigen is undetermined. An end of the junction does not agree with germline; a read error may underlie this. The CDR3 is 17 amino acids. Germline CDR1 and CDR2: SGHDT and YYEEEE. The data are from a study of T cell repertoires in cytomegalovirus infection. Whole-study findings and limits: CMV carriers with the relevant HLA were identified by cumulative public TCR beta family frequency.

MiXCR, run by TCRdb on the reads, gives a single entry per CDR3 protein. This sample has under 850,000 distinct CDR3 sequences, with under 40% found just once. This receptor was taken from a human donor in good health (CMV status not recorded). Some clones in this sample may be carry-over from other donors' samples. The sequenced sample was PBMCs. This chain joins TRBV5-6 and TRBJ2-3, with TRBD2 identical over 10 bases. CDR3 sequence: CASSLDGTSERRDKQYF. For the CDR3, the DNA is TGTGCCAGCAGCTTGGATGGGACTAGCGAGCGGAGGGATAAGCAGTATTTT.